These T cell receptor beta chains were read from a single sample in a study of blood T cell repertoires in COVID-19. Clones were read by immunoSEQ multiplex PCR, and TCRdb kept only the in-frame ones, dropping some. The sample lists tens of thousands of clones, roughly 87% occurring once. Sequences were obtained from peripheral blood. These receptor sequences come from a woman in her fifties or sixties with active or convalescent COVID-19. The CDR3 runs from the conserved cysteine through the conserved F or W. The order of the fields is CDR3 DNA, CDR3 protein, J gene, V gene, clone size, D gene. D genes are given only for firm matches. Only part of the rows carry a size: once, few, many, or a class if the clone is expanded.

cdr3_nt: TGTGCCAGCAGTCTCTACAGGGGGAGCACAGATACGCAGTATTTT; cdr3_aa: CASSLYRGSTDTQYF; j_call: TRBJ2-3; v_call: TRBV3-1/TRBV3-2; clone_size: NA; d_call: TRBD1
cdr3_nt: TGTGCCAGTATTGACACAGGCTTGAACACTGAAGCTTTCTTT; cdr3_aa: CASIDTGLNTEAFF; j_call: TRBJ1-1; v_call: TRBV25-1; clone_size: NA; d_call: NA
cdr3_nt: TGTGCCAGTAGTATGGGGGCCACCGGGGAGCTGTTTTTT; cdr3_aa: CASSMGATGELFF; j_call: TRBJ2-2; v_call: TRBV19; clone_size: few; d_call: NA
cdr3_nt: TGCGCCAGCAGCTTGGGTTCGGGCTCCTACGAGCAGTACTTC; cdr3_aa: CASSLGSGSYEQYF; j_call: TRBJ2-7; v_call: TRBV5-1; clone_size: NA; d_call: NA
cdr3_nt: TGTGCCAGCAGCTTGGGAGATTCCAAAAACATTCAGTACTTC; cdr3_aa: CASSLGDSKNIQYF; j_call: TRBJ2-4; v_call: TRBV11-2; clone_size: NA; d_call: NA
cdr3_nt: TGTGCCAGTAGTTCACAGGGTGGCGACTATAATTCACCCCTCCACTTT; cdr3_aa: CASSSQGGDYNSPLHF; j_call: TRBJ1-6; v_call: TRBV19; clone_size: NA; d_call: NA
cdr3_nt: TGTGCCAGCAGCCAGGGGCAGGGAGGGGAGACCCAGTACTTC; cdr3_aa: CASSQGQGGETQYF; j_call: TRBJ2-5; v_call: TRBV4-2; clone_size: NA; d_call: TRBD2
cdr3_nt: TGTGCCAGCAGCGGGACAGGGCGAGGGAACACTGAAGCTTTCTTT; cdr3_aa: CASSGTGRGNTEAFF; j_call: TRBJ1-1; v_call: TRBV13; clone_size: NA; d_call: TRBD1
cdr3_nt: TGTGCCAGTAAGGAACAGGGTAGAACTGAAGCTTTCTTT; cdr3_aa: CASKEQGRTEAFF; j_call: TRBJ1-1; v_call: TRBV19; clone_size: NA; d_call: NA
cdr3_nt: TGTGCCAGTAGTATAGGAACAGGGGGTTACTACGAGCAGTACTTC; cdr3_aa: CASSIGTGGYYEQYF; j_call: TRBJ2-7; v_call: TRBV19; clone_size: once; d_call: TRBD1
cdr3_nt: TGTGCCAGCAGCGGGAGCTCCTACGAGCAGTACTTC; cdr3_aa: CASSGSSYEQYF; j_call: TRBJ2-7; v_call: TRBV27; clone_size: NA; d_call: NA
cdr3_nt: TGTGCCAGCAGCTTAGATTTGTCTAAACCCACAGATACGCAGTATTTT; cdr3_aa: CASSLDLSKPTDTQYF; j_call: TRBJ2-3; v_call: TRBV7-6; clone_size: NA; d_call: NA
cdr3_nt: TGTGCCAGCAGTTACTCGAAGCGGGGGAGACCTGAAGCTTTCTTT; cdr3_aa: CASSYSKRGRPEAFF; j_call: TRBJ1-1; v_call: TRBV6-5; clone_size: NA; d_call: NA
cdr3_nt: TGTGCCAGCTCACCAGAGGTGGGTAATGGCTACACCTTC; cdr3_aa: CASSPEVGNGYTF; j_call: TRBJ1-2; v_call: TRBV18; clone_size: NA; d_call: NA
cdr3_nt: TGTGCCAGCAGTGCGGTCAGGGGGAGAGAGACCCAGTACTTC; cdr3_aa: CASSAVRGRETQYF; j_call: TRBJ2-5; v_call: TRBV25-1; clone_size: once; d_call: TRBD1
cdr3_nt: TGTGCCACCAGTGATGGAGGATATGGTGGCTACACCTTC; cdr3_aa: CATSDGGYGGYTF; j_call: TRBJ1-2; v_call: TRBV24-1; clone_size: NA; d_call: NA
cdr3_nt: TGTGCCAGCAGTCGACGCTACAACAGGGGTCGCAATGAGCAGTTCTTC; cdr3_aa: CASSRRYNRGRNEQFF; j_call: TRBJ2-1; v_call: TRBV6-2/TRBV6-3; clone_size: NA; d_call: TRBD1